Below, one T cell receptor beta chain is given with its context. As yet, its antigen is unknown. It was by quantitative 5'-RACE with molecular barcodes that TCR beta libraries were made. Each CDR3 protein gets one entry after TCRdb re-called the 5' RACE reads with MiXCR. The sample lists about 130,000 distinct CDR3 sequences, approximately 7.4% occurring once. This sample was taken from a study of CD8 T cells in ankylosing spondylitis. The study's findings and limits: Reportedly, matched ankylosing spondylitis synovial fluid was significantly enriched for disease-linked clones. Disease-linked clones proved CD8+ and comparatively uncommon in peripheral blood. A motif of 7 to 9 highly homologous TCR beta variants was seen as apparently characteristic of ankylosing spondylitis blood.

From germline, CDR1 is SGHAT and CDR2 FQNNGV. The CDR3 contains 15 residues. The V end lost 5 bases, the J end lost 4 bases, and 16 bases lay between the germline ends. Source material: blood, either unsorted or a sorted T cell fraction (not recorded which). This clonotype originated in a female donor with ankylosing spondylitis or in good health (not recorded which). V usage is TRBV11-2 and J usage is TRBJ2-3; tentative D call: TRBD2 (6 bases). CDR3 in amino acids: CASSPRGSVADTQYF. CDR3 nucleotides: TGTGCCAGCAGCCCGCGGGGTAGCGTTGCAGATACGCAGTATTTT.